The T cell receptor beta chain under discussion was sequenced for a study of blood T cell repertoires in COVID-19. On the study more broadly: Acute-phase and convalescent COVID-19 samples originated in the United States, Italy and Spain.

V trimming: 2 bases; J trimming: 2 bases; junction bases outside the gene matches: 12. Germline V CDR1 and CDR2: SGHTA, FQGNSA. The CDR3 is 18 amino acids. Only in-frame clones appear in the TCRdb table, and some are missing; sequencing was by immunoSEQ multiplex PCR. Among about 220,000 clones listed, roughly four fifths were seen once. The chain links TRBV7-2 to TRBJ2-7; 10 bases line up with TRBD2. The sequenced material came from peripheral blood. The receptor comes from a woman aged 60-75 years with acute or convalescent COVID-19. The CDR3 reads CASSLSSPAGGLAYEQYF. The CDR3 bases are TGTGCCAGCAGCTTAAGTAGCCCAGCGGGGGGGTTAGCCTACGAGCAGTACTTC.